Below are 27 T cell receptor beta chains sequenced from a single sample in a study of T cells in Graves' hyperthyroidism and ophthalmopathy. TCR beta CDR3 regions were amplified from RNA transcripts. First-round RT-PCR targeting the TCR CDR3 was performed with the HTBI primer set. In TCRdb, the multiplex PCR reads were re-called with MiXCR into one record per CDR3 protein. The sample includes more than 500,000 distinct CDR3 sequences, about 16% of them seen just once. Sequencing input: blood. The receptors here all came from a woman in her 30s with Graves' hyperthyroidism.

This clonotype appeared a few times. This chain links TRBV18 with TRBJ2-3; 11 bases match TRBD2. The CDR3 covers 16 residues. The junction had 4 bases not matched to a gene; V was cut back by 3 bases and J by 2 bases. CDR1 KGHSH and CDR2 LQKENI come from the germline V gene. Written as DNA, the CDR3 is TGTGCCAGCTCACCCAAGGGACTAGCGGACACAGATACGCAGTATTTT. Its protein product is CASSPKGLADTDTQYF.

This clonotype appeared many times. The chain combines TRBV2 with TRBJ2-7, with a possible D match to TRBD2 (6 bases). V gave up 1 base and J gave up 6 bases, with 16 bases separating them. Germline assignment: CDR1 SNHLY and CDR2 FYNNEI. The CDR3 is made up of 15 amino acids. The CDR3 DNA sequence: TGTGCCAGCAGTGAAGAGTTGGGGGGAGCAGGCGAGCAGTACTTC. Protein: CASSEELGGAGEQYF.

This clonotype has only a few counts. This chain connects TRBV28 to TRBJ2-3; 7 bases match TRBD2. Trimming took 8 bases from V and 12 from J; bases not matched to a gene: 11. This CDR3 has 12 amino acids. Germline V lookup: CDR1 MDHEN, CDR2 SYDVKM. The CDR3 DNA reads TGTGCCAGCGGACGAGGGACTACCAACCAGTATTTT. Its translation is CASGRGTTNQYF.

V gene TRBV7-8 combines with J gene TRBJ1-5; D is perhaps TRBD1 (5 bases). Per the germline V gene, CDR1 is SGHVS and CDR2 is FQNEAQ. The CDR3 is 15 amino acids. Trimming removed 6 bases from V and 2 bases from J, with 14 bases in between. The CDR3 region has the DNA TGTGCCAGCAGAAAAGGGGCGCCCGGCAATCAGCCCCAGCATTTT. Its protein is CASRKGAPGNQPQHF.

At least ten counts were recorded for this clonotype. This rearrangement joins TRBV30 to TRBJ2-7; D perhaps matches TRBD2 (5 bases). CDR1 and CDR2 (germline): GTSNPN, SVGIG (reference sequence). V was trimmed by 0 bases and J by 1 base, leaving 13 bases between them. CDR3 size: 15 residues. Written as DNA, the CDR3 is TGTGCCTGGAGTGTAGCGGCGGAGATTTCCTACGAGCAGTACTTC. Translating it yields CAWSVAAEISYEQYF. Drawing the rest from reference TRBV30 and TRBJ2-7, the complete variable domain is SQTIHQWPATLVQPVGSPLSLECTVEGTSNPNLYWYRQAAGRGLQLLFYSVGIGQISSEVPQNLSASRPQDRQFILSSKKLLLSDSGFYLCAWSVAAEISYEQYFGPGTRLTVT.

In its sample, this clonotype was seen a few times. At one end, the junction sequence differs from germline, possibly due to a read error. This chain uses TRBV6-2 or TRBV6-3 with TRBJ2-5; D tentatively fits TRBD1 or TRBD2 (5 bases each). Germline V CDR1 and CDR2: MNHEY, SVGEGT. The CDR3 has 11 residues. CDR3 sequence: CASSFGTSLDF. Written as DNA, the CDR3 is TGTGCCAGCAGTTTCGGGACCTCCTTGGACTTC.

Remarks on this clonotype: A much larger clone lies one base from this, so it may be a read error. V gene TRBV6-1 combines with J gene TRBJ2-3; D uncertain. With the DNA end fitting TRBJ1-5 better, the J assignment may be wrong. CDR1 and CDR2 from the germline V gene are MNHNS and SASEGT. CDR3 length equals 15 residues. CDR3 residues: CASSATSVSTDTQHF. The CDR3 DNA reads TGTGCCAGCAGCGCGACTAGCGTTAGCACAGATACGCAGCATTTT.

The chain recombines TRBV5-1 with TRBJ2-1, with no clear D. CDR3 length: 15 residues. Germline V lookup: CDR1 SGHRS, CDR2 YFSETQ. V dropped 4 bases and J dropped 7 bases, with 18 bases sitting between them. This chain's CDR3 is CASSPSGRSGNEQFF. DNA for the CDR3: TGCGCCAGCAGCCCGAGTGGGCGTAGTGGAAATGAGCAGTTCTTC.

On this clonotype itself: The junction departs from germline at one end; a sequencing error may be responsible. The DNA for the CDR3 is TGTGCCAGCAGTGGCTCTAGTGGCTATCGCTACACCTTC. It translates to CASSGSSGYRYTF. The chain joins TRBV2 to TRBJ1-2; D gene uncertain. CDR3 size: 13 residues. Germline V CDR1 and CDR2: SNHLY, FYNNEI.

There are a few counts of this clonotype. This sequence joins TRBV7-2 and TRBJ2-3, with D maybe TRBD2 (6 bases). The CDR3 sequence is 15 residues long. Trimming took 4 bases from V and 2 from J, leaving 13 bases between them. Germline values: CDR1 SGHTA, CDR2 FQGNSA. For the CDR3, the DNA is TGTGCCAGCAGCTGGGGACTGGGGGTCACAGATACGCAGTATTTT. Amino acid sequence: CASSWGLGVTDTQYF.

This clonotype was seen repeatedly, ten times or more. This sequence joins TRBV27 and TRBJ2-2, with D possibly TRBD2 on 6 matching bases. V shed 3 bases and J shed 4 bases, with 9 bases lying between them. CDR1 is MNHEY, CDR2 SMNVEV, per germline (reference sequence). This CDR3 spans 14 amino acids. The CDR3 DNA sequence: TGTGCCAGCAGTTTTGGGGGAGGCACCGGGGAGCTGTTTTTT. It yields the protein CASSFGGGTGELFF.

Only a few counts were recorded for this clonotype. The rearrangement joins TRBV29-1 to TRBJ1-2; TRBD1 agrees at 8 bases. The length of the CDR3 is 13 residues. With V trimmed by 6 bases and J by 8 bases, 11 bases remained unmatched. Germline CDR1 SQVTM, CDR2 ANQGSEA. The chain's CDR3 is CSVDRGPPFGYTF. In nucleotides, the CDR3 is TGCAGCGTAGACAGGGGACCCCCTTTCGGCTACACCTTC.

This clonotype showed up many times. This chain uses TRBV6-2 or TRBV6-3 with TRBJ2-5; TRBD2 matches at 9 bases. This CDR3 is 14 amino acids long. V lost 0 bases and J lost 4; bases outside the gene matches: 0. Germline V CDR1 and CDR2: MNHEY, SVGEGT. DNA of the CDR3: TGTGCCAGCAGTTACTCGCGGGAGGGAGAGACCCAGTACTTC. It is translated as CASSYSREGETQYF.

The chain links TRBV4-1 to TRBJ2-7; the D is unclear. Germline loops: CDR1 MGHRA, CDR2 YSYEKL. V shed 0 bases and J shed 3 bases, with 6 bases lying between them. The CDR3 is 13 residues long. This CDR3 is CASSQEALYEQYF. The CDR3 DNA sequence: TGCGCCAGCAGCCAAGAAGCCCTCTACGAGCAGTACTTC.

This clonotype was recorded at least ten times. CDR3 coding DNA: TGCAGTGCTAGAGATCTGGGGACAGGCAAGCATGGCTACACCTTC. Residues: CSARDLGTGKHGYTF. The chain has TRBV20-1 and TRBJ1-2; 8 bases are shared with TRBD1. The length of the CDR3 is 15 residues. Germline-derived CDR1 and CDR2 are DFQATT and SNEGSKA (reference sequence). The V and J ends lost 0 bases and 6 bases, in that order; junction bases with no gene match: 9.

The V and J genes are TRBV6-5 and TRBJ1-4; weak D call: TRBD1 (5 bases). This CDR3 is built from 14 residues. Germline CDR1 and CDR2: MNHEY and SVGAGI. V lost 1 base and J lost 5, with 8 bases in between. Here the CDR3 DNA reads TGTGCCAGCAGTTACTGGGGGGGGAATGAAAAACTGTTTTTT. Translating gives CASSYWGGNEKLFF.

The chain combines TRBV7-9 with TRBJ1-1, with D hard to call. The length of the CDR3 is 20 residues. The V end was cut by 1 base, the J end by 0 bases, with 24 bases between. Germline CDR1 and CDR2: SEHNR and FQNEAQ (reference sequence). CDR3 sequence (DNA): TGTGCCAGCAGCTTAGATAATATAGGCAGGCAAACTTTGATGAACACTGAAGCTTTCTTT. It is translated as CASSLDNIGRQTLMNTEAFF.

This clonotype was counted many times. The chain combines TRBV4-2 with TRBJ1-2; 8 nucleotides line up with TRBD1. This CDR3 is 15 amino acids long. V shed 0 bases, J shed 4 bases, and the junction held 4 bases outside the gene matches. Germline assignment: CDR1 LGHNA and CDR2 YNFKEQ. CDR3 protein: CASSQEGQGGYGYTF. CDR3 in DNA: TGTGCCAGCAGCCAAGAAGGACAGGGCGGCTATGGCTACACCTTC.

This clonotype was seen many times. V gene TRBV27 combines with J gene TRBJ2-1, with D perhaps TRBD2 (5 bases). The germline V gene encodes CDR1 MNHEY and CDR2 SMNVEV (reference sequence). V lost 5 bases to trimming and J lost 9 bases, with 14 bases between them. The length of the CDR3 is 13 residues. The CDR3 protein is CASSPTRAGEQFF. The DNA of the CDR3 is TGTGCCAGCAGTCCCACTAGGGCAGGTGAGCAGTTCTTC.

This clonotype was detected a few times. CDR3 nucleotide sequence: TGTGCCAGCAGTTTTGGGACTAGCGGGAGCTACACCGGGGAGCTGTTTTTT. Protein product: CASSFGTSGSYTGELFF. The V call is TRBV6-1, the J call TRBJ2-2; 14 bases match TRBD2. The CDR3 has 17 amino acids. The V and J ends lost 5 bases and 3 bases, in that order; junction bases with no gene match: 5. CDR1 is MNHNS, CDR2 SASEGT, per germline.

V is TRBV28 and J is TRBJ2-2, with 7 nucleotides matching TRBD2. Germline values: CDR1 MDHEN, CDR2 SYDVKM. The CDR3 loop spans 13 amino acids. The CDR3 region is CGASGANTGELFF. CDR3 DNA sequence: TGTGGGGCTAGCGGAGCGAACACCGGGGAGCTGTTTTTT.

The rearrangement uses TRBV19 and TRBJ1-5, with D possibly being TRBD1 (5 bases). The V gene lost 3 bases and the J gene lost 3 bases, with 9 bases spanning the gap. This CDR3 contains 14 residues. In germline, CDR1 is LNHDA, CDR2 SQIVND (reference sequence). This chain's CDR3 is CASSIEGPNQPQHF. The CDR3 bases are TGTGCCAGTAGTATTGAGGGACCCAATCAGCCCCAGCATTTT.

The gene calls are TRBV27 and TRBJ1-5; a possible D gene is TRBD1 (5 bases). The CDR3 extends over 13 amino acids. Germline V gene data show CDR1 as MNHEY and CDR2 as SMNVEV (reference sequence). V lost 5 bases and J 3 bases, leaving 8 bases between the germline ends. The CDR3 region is CASSRTLNQPQHF. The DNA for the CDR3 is TGTGCCAGCAGTCGGACACTCAATCAGCCCCAGCATTTT.

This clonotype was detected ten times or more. The CDR3 nucleotides read TGTGCCAGCAGTTTAGCGCCCCGGGGTAGGGGCCATAGCAATCAGCCCCAGCATTTT. Translation: CASSLAPRGRGHSNQPQHF. The V and J genes are TRBV12-3 or TRBV12-4 and TRBJ1-5, with a possible D match to TRBD1 (5 bases). Trimming took off 0 bases at V and 0 bases at J, with 18 bases between the two ends. The CDR3 runs to 19 residues.

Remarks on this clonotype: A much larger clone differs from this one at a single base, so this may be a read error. The CDR3 coding sequence is TGTGCCTGGAATCCGGGGGAAAAACTGTTTTTT. Its translation is CAWNPGEKLFF. V and J are TRBV30 and TRBJ1-4; D is unresolved. This CDR3 is 11 amino acids long. Trimming removed 4 bases at V and 8 bases at J, with 8 bases between. CDR1 and CDR2 (germline): GTSNPN, SVGIG (reference sequence).

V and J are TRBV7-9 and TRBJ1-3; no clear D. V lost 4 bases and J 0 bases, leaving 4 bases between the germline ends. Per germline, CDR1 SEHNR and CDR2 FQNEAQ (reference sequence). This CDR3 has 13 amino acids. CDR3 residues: CASSYSSGNTIYF. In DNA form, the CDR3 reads TGTGCCAGCAGCTATAGCTCTGGAAACACCATATATTTT.

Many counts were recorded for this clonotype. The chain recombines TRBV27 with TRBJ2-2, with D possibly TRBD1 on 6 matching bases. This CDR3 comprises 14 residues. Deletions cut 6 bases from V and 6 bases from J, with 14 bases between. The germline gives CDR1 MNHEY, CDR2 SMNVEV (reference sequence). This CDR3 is CASRSGEWAGELFF. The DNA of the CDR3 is TGTGCCAGCAGATCAGGGGAGTGGGCCGGGGAGCTGTTTTTT.